This T cell receptor (beta chain) was retrieved from a study of vaccination effects on CD4 cells after COVID-19. The CDR3 covers 15 residues. Expansion with viral peptide pools was applied to antigen-specific CD4+ T cells by the ViraFEST assay prior to sequencing. The culture ran for 9 to 11 days, and then CD4+ T cells were isolated. Each participant was administered two doses of either the BNT162b2 or the mRNA-1273 vaccine. Only in-frame clones appear in the TCRdb table, and some are missing; sequencing was by immunoSEQ multiplex PCR. Among approximately 28,000 clones, 60% to 80% were seen once, and the ten largest hold roughly 15%. Concerning this clone: Its antigen is as yet unknown.

The chain recombines TRBV7-5 with TRBJ1-4. TRBV7-5 is flagged as a pseudogene. The sequence was obtained from a human donor who received a COVID-19 vaccine. The sequencing here drew on CD4+ T cells from PBMCs cultured with HCoV-229E spike peptides, taken after COVID-19 vaccination. DNA for the CDR3: TGTGTCAGAAGCTTAGCATCGGGTGTTCCTGAAAAACTGTTTTTT. This sequence encodes CVRSLASGVPEKLFF.